These 25 T cell receptor beta chains came from one sample sequenced in a study of OX40 agonist ivuxolimab in advanced cancers. TCRdb's table, derived via immunoSEQ multiplex PCR, lists solely in-frame clones and lacks some. The sample includes 48,000 or so clones, about three quarters of them seen just once. This specimen was CD4+ or CD8+ T cells sorted from blood, taken in a trial of the OX40 agonist ivuxolimab. The receptors here all came from an adult with an advanced solid tumor such as melanoma, head and neck, liver or kidney cancer.

This sequence joins TRBV30 and TRBJ2-7; no reliable D call. Trimming removed 0 bases at V and 5 bases at J, with 5 bases between. The CDR3 has 11 residues. Germline V gene data show CDR1 as GTSNPN and CDR2 as SVGIG (reference sequence). Written as DNA, the CDR3 is TGTGCCTGGAGTGTAGGAAACGAGCAGTACTTC. Translation: CAWSVGNEQYF.

The chain links TRBV7-2 to TRBJ1-5; possible D gene TRBD1, 5 bases. Germline V gene lookup returns CDR1 SGHTA and CDR2 FQGNSA. This CDR3 comprises 15 residues. V lost 0 bases, J lost 7 bases, and 13 bases lay in between. DNA for the CDR3: TGTGCCAGCAGCTTAGCAATGTCGGGGCCCCAGCCCCAGCATTTT. This encodes CASSLAMSGPQPQHF.

The chain joins TRBV18 to TRBJ2-1, with D possibly TRBD2 on 6 matching bases. Trimming pared 2 bases from V and 0 bases from J, leaving 8 bases between. CDR1 is KGHSH, CDR2 LQKENI, per germline. The CDR3 is 15 residues long. CDR3 residues: CASSPAGSSYNEQFF. In DNA, the CDR3 is TGTGCCAGCTCACCAGCGGGAAGCTCCTACAATGAGCAGTTCTTC.

The chain joins TRBV6-5 to TRBJ2-3; D not certain. The CDR3 loop spans 14 amino acids. Trimming cost V 4 bases and J 2 bases, with 10 bases left between them. CDR1 and CDR2 from the germline V gene are MNHEY and SVGAGI. CDR3 loop: CASSWRLTTDTQYF. The CDR3 DNA reads TGTGCCAGCAGTTGGCGCCTCACCACAGATACGCAGTATTTT.

The V and J genes are TRBV19 and TRBJ2-3; TRBD2 agrees at 8 bases. This CDR3 has 13 residues. Germline CDR1 is LNHDA and CDR2 is SQIVND (reference sequence). Germline trimming cut 5 bases from V and 5 bases from J; bases unmatched to any gene: 3. The CDR3 is CASSLLAGDTQYF. The CDR3 DNA sequence: TGTGCCAGTAGTTTGCTAGCGGGAGATACGCAGTATTTT.

This clone was seen a single time. The chain employs TRBV29-1 and TRBJ2-6; D not resolved. CDR1 and CDR2 (germline): SQVTM, ANQGSEA. The CDR3 spans 13 residues. V lost 4 bases and J 2 bases, leaving 6 bases between the germline ends. CDR3 sequence (DNA): TGCAGCGTTGCGCGCACTGGGGCCAACGTCCTGACTTTC. It is translated as CSVARTGANVLTF.

The chain couples TRBV7-9 to TRBJ2-3, with no clear D. The CDR3 totals 13 residues. CDR1 is SEHNR and CDR2 is FQNEAQ in the germline V gene (reference sequence). The ends were cut back, 1 base at V and 2 bases at J, with 4 bases in the middle. CDR3 DNA: TGTGCCAGCAGCTTAGGCGCCACAGATACGCAGTATTTT. Translated: CASSLGATDTQYF.

Concerning this clone: This sample includes further DNA sequences coding for the same CDR3. The chain links TRBV7-2 to TRBJ1-2, with D hard to call. V gave up 9 bases and J gave up 0 bases, with 11 bases separating them. CDR1 is SGHTA and CDR2 is FQGNSA in the germline V gene. There are 13 residues in the CDR3. The chain's CDR3 is CASSLQANYGYTF. Written as DNA, the CDR3 is TGTGCCAGTAGCCTCCAAGCTAACTATGGCTACACCTTC.

The chain uses TRBV7-8 and TRBJ2-7, with D perhaps matching TRBD1 (6 bases). Trimming pared 4 bases from V and 4 bases from J, leaving 17 bases between. CDR1 is SGHVS, CDR2 FQNEAQ, per germline. This CDR3 has 15 residues. As DNA, the CDR3 is TGTGCCAGCAGCTGGGGGAACAGGGCCAGGTACGAGCAGTACTTC. Translating gives CASSWGNRARYEQYF. Variable domain in full (rest from reference TRBV7-8 and TRBJ2-7): GAGVSQSPRYKVAKRGQDVALRCDPISGHVSLFWYQQALGQGPEFLTYFQNEAQLDKSGLPSDRFFAERPEGSVSTLKIQRTQQEDSAVYLCASSWGNRARYEQYFGPGTRLTVT.

This chain uses TRBV7-2 with TRBJ1-2; D might be TRBD1 (5 bases). The germline V gene encodes CDR1 SGHTA and CDR2 FQGNSA. The CDR3 length is 15 residues. Trimming cost V 0 bases and J 3 bases, with 11 bases left between them. The CDR3 sequence is CASSLALGVHYGYTF. The CDR3 coding sequence is TGTGCCAGCAGCTTAGCGCTGGGGGTACACTATGGCTACACCTTC.

This clone was counted only a few times. The chain has TRBV27 and TRBJ2-5; 10 bases match TRBD1. Trimming removed 5 bases from V and 5 bases from J; junction bases left unmatched: 2. Germline assignment: CDR1 MNHEY and CDR2 SMNVEV (reference sequence). The CDR3 is 13 amino acids. The DNA for the CDR3 is TGTGCCAGCAGTCTGGGACAGGGGGAGACCCAGTACTTC. Amino acids: CASSLGQGETQYF.

The rearrangement links TRBV9 to TRBJ2-3; D could derive from TRBD1 or TRBD2 (5 bases each). The germline gives CDR1 SGDLS, CDR2 YYNGEE. CDR3 length: 15 residues. The germline V and J ends were trimmed by 0 bases and 0 bases, with 8 bases remaining between them. The CDR3 bases are TGTGCCAGCAGCGTAGTCGGGACGAGCACAGATACGCAGTATTTT. Translating it yields CASSVVGTSTDTQYF.

A single count supports this clone. The chain couples TRBV5-6 to TRBJ2-7, with TRBD2 as a possible D gene (6 bases). Deletions cut 0 bases from V and 5 bases from J, with 12 bases between. The CDR3 spans 14 residues. The germline V gene encodes CDR1 SGHDT and CDR2 YYEEEE. CDR3 DNA sequence: TGTGCCAGCAGCTTGGAGTGGAGGGACCACGAGCAGTACTTC. As protein: CASSLEWRDHEQYF.

This clone has just a few counts. The rearrangement joins TRBV19 to TRBJ1-1; no firm D call. Germline assignment: CDR1 LNHDA and CDR2 SQIVND (reference sequence). This CDR3 contains 14 residues. V was pared by 5 bases and J by 3 bases, with 13 bases between. Written as DNA, the CDR3 is TGTGCCAGTAGTCCCGGTAGGGTTTACACTGAAGCTTTCTTT. Encoded protein: CASSPGRVYTEAFF.

The chain employs TRBV7-2 and TRBJ2-1; 9 bases align to TRBD1. This CDR3 has 14 amino acids. CDR1 SGHTA and CDR2 FQGNSA come from the germline V gene. J lost 8 bases, V lost 4 bases, and 6 bases had no gene match. The CDR3 region has the DNA TGTGCCAGCAGCTCCGGGACAGGGTACCATGAGCAGTTCTTC. It yields the protein CASSSGTGYHEQFF.

This rearrangement joins TRBV6-6 to TRBJ1-5; 11 nucleotides align to TRBD1. From germline, CDR1 is MNHNY and CDR2 SVGAGI (reference sequence). With V trimmed by 6 bases and J by 7 bases, 8 bases remained unmatched. The CDR3 extends over 15 amino acids. CDR3 coding DNA: TGTGCCAGCAGGCGGGACAGGGGGAGAAAGCAGCCCCAGCATTTT. Protein product: CASRRDRGRKQPQHF.

In its sample, this clone was seen once. The chain links TRBV7-9 to TRBJ1-3; D not certain. CDR1 and CDR2 (germline): SEHNR, FQNEAQ (reference sequence). Between the trimmed V and J ends, which lost 7 bases and 5 bases, there was a span of 3 bases. The CDR3 consists of 10 residues. Written as DNA, the CDR3 is TGTGCCAGCAACCGAAACACCATATATTTT. Protein: CASNRNTIYF. The complete variable domain, with remaining parts taken from reference TRBV7-9 and TRBJ1-3, reads DTGVSQNPRHKITKRGQNVTFRCDPISEHNRLYWYRQTLGQGPEFLTYFQNEAQLEKSRLLSDRFSAERPKGSFSTLEIQRTEQGDSAMYLCASNRNTIYFGEGSWLTVV.

This clone was observed once. V is TRBV19 and J is TRBJ1-2, with D unclear. Looked up from germline, CDR1 is LNHDA and CDR2 is SQIVND (reference sequence). V was trimmed by 1 base and J by 4 bases, leaving 13 bases between them. This CDR3 has 15 residues. CDR3 residues: CASSIVEQAAYGYTF. The CDR3 DNA follows: TGTGCCAGTAGTATAGTGGAGCAGGCGGCCTATGGCTACACCTTC.

This clone turned up a few times. The chain carries TRBV19 and TRBJ2-6; D remains ambiguous. Germline V CDR1 and CDR2: LNHDA, SQIVND (reference sequence). There are 13 residues in the CDR3. V was shortened by 6 bases and J by 4 bases, with 7 bases between the two germline ends. CDR3 nucleotides: TGTGCCAGTAGCCCCTGGGGGGCCAACGTCCTGACTTTC. Translating gives CASSPWGANVLTF.

This chain joins TRBV7-7 and TRBJ2-1; 8 nucleotides align to TRBD2. Germline CDR1 reads SSHAT; CDR2 reads FNYEAQ (reference sequence). With V trimmed by 1 base and J by 7 bases, 6 bases remained unmatched. The CDR3 runs 15 residues. CDR3 nucleotide sequence: TGTGCCAGCAGCTTAGGTCGGGAGGGCCTGAATGAGCAGTTCTTC. This gives the protein CASSLGREGLNEQFF.

The chain employs TRBV25-1 and TRBJ1-2; D remains ambiguous. The germline V and J ends were trimmed by 1 base and 2 bases, with 8 bases remaining between them. The CDR3 is 14 residues long. Germline-derived CDR1 and CDR2 are MGHDK and SYGVNS. The CDR3 protein is CASSEFGRNYGYTF. The CDR3 bases are TGTGCCAGCAGTGAATTCGGCAGGAACTATGGCTACACCTTC.

This sequence joins TRBV19 and TRBJ2-7; a possible D gene is TRBD2 (6 bases). Germline CDR1 LNHDA, CDR2 SQIVND (reference sequence). V lost 5 bases and J lost 4, with 15 bases in between. CDR3 length equals 14 residues. The CDR3: CASSFGLANYEQYF. The CDR3 nucleotides read TGTGCCAGTAGTTTCGGGCTAGCGAATTACGAGCAGTACTTC.

This clone turned up a few times. The chain uses TRBV4-1 and TRBJ1-1; 11 bases are shared with TRBD1. J was trimmed by 4 bases and V by 4 bases; bases with no gene match: 11. This CDR3 has 17 residues. CDR1 is MGHRA, CDR2 YSYEKL, per germline. The DNA for the CDR3 is TGCGCCAGCAGCCGAACCGGGACAGGGGGTTTGGGCACTGAAGCTTTCTTT. This gives the protein CASSRTGTGGLGTEAFF.

The rearrangement uses TRBV6-5 and TRBJ1-5, with 7 bases that match TRBD1. Per the germline V gene, CDR1 is MNHEY and CDR2 is SVGAGI. The V segment lost 8 bases and the J segment 3 bases; nucleotides outside the gene matches: 1. This CDR3 contains 12 residues. The CDR3 protein is CASGTDNQPQHF. The CDR3 DNA reads TGTGCCAGCGGGACAGACAATCAGCCCCAGCATTTT.

This clone turned up a few times. CDR3 residues: CASSPRARDAEAFF. The CDR3 DNA reads TGTGCCAGCTCACCACGGGCCAGGGATGCTGAAGCTTTCTTT. The chain recombines TRBV18 with TRBJ1-1; possible D gene TRBD1, 5 bases. The ends were cut back, 1 base at V and 6 bases at J, with 12 bases in the middle. This CDR3 has 14 residues. CDR1 is KGHSH and CDR2 is LQKENI in the germline V gene. The full variable domain, completed using reference TRBV18 and TRBJ1-1, is NAGVMQNPRHLVRRRGQEARLRCSPMKGHSHVYWYRQLPEEGLKFMVYLQKENIIDESGMPKERFSAEFPKEGPSILRIQQVVRGDSAAYFCASSPRARDAEAFFGQGTRLTVV.